This TCR beta chain appears in the sequencing data of a study of T cell responses to AZD1222 COVID-19 vaccine. Study results and caveats: Spike-specific TCR repertoires showed rising breadth and depth after two AZD1222 doses. Baseline seropositivity occurred in only a handful of AZD1222 recipients. Repertoire collection took place solely once the T cell response had peaked.

The CDR3 extends over 13 amino acids. CDR1 is SNHLY, CDR2 FYNNEI, per germline. The V and J ends lost 5 bases and 7 bases, in that order; junction bases with no gene match: 4. The method was immunoSEQ multiplex PCR; TCRdb's version includes in-frame clones alone and lacks a portion of them. The sample consists of around 80,000 clones, 70% to 90% of them appearing once. Note on this clone: Its antigen is not known.

The clonotype comes from an adult who received the AZD1222 COVID-19 vaccine. The chain carries TRBV2 and TRBJ2-1; the match to TRBD1 covers 8 bases. Sequencing used peripheral blood, obtained 28 days after the second AZD1222 dose. In DNA form, the CDR3 reads TGTGCCAGCAGTCCGGACAGGGTGAATGAGCAGTTCTTC. It specifies CASSPDRVNEQFF.